The 27 T cell receptor beta chains listed next were all sequenced from one sample in a study of blood T cell repertoires in COVID-19 (dated by TCRdb to 2018 to 2020). Library construction relied on the immunoSEQ multiplex PCR assay. Entries here come from immuneACCESS through TCRdb and include only in-frame sequences with V and J called. Some clones fail to appear in such tables; in the studies checked, an unresolved V gene covers under half of the shortfall, and the cause of the remainder is unknown. The sample table records about 160,000 clones; 81% of these occur just once. The ten largest clones add up to about a tenth of the sample. Specimen: peripheral blood. The receptors come from a human donor in a cohort sampled during active COVID-19.

The chain links TRBV7-2 to TRBJ2-1; a possible D gene is TRBD2 (5 bases). The CDR3 contains 15 residues. CDR1 and CDR2 from the germline V gene are SGHTA and FQGNSA. Trimming cost V 7 bases and J 9 bases, with 22 bases left between them. The CDR3 DNA sequence: TGTGCCAGCACCTTGGAGGCAGGCGCTAATAGTGAGCAGTTCTTC. It encodes CASTLEAGANSEQFF.

In its sample, this clone ranks as medium-sized. Within the sample, other DNA sequences also encode this same CDR3. This chain joins TRBV6-2 or TRBV6-3 and TRBJ2-1, with TRBD2 as a possible D gene (7 bases). V was shortened by 2 bases and J by 4 bases, with 18 bases between the two germline ends. This CDR3 comprises 17 residues. Germline CDR1 reads MNHEY; CDR2 reads SVGEGT. In nucleotides, the CDR3 is TGTGCCAGCAGTTACCGTCGAGGGGGGGGGAATTACAATGAGCAGTTCTTC. Its translation is CASSYRRGGGNYNEQFF.

The chain carries TRBV14 and TRBJ2-7, with a weak D call TRBD1 (5 bases). Germline values: CDR1 SGHDN, CDR2 FVKESK. V shed 4 bases and J shed 2 bases, with 15 bases lying between them. This CDR3 has 15 amino acids. CDR3: CASSLNPGFPYEQYF. The CDR3 nucleotides read TGTGCCAGCAGCCTAAACCCAGGGTTCCCCTACGAGCAGTACTTC.

This chain uses TRBV3-1 (or the pseudogene TRBV3-2) with TRBJ2-7; maybe TRBD2 (7 bases). Germline values: CDR1 LGHDT, CDR2 YNNKEL (reference sequence). CDR3 length: 16 residues. The V and J ends lost 1 base and 6 bases respectively, with 19 bases between them. The CDR3 DNA sequence: TGTGCCAGCAGCCAAGGACTACGGGGGGCAGGCGCCGAGCAGTACTTC. Amino acids: CASSQGLRGAGAEQYF.

The rearrangement uses TRBV11-2 and TRBJ1-6; 8 bases agree with TRBD1. Trimming removed 2 bases from V and 10 bases from J; junction bases left unmatched: 7. Germline-derived CDR1 and CDR2 are SGHAT and FQNNGV. This CDR3 is 15 amino acids long. The CDR3 here is CASSLSGQGGSPLHF. CDR3 DNA: TGTGCCAGCAGCTTATCTGGACAGGGAGGCTCACCCCTCCACTTT.

The rearrangement joins TRBV10-3 to TRBJ2-3; TRBD1 agrees at 8 bases. CDR1 ENHRY and CDR2 SYGVKD come from the germline V gene. J was trimmed by 2 bases and V by 11 bases; bases with no gene match: 6. CDR3 length equals 13 residues. The DNA for the CDR3 is TGTGCCGCAGGGACAGGAATCACAGATACGCAGTATTTT. Translation gives CAAGTGITDTQYF.

This chain joins TRBV2 and TRBJ2-7; TRBD1 matches 10 bases. The germline V gene encodes CDR1 SNHLY and CDR2 FYNNEI. J gave up 1 base and V 4 bases, and 4 bases lay outside the gene matches. The CDR3 has 15 residues. The CDR3 loop reads CASSGAGQGSYEQYF. Here the CDR3 DNA reads TGTGCCAGCAGTGGAGCGGGACAGGGGTCCTACGAGCAGTACTTC. The entire variable domain, with the rest obtained from reference TRBV2 and TRBJ2-7, is as follows: EPEVTQTPSHQVTQMGQEVILRCVPISNHLYFYWYRQILGQKVEFLVSFYNNEISEKSEIFDDQFSVERPDGSNFTLKIRSTKLEDSAMYFCASSGAGQGSYEQYFGPGTRLTVT.

The chain has TRBV5-1 and TRBJ1-1; maybe TRBD1 (6 bases). V was pared by 3 bases and J by 4 bases, with 10 bases between. The germline CDR1 and CDR2 sequences are SGHRS and YFSETQ. This CDR3 is built from 13 residues. CDR3: CASSSRGPTEAFF. CDR3 coding DNA: TGCGCCAGCAGCTCCAGGGGACCCACTGAAGCTTTCTTT.

The chain carries TRBV6-5 and TRBJ1-4, with D possibly being TRBD1 (5 bases). There are 15 residues in the CDR3. Per germline, CDR1 MNHEY and CDR2 SVGAGI. The ends were cut back, 4 bases at V and 3 bases at J, with 12 bases in the middle. The CDR3 sequence is CASSLGPGANEKLFF. The CDR3 nucleotides read TGTGCCAGCAGTTTAGGGCCGGGGGCTAATGAAAAACTGTTTTTT.

A few counts support this clone. This chain uses TRBV4-2 with TRBJ2-6; 8 nucleotides agree with TRBD1. The V segment lost 1 base and the J segment 0 bases; nucleotides outside the gene matches: 11. CDR1 and CDR2 (germline): LGHNA, YNFKEQ. The CDR3 is 20 amino acids. The CDR3 here is CASSQGNRDRRFSGANVLTF. CDR3 bases: TGTGCCAGCAGCCAAGGGAACCGGGACAGGAGGTTCTCTGGGGCCAACGTCCTGACTTTC.

This clone was seen just once. The rearrangement joins TRBV2 to TRBJ2-5; D is unresolved. Germline V gene lookup returns CDR1 SNHLY and CDR2 FYNNEI. Trimming took 7 bases from V and 0 from J, leaving 9 bases between them. CDR3 length equals 13 residues. The CDR3 protein is CASNVGHQETQYF. CDR3 bases: TGTGCCAGCAATGTCGGTCACCAAGAGACCCAGTACTTC.

V usage is TRBV9 and J usage is TRBJ1-1, with TRBD1 identical over 10 bases. CDR3 length: 16 amino acids. The V segment lost 1 base and the J segment 6 bases; nucleotides outside the gene matches: 9. The germline gives CDR1 SGDLS, CDR2 YYNGEE. Written as DNA, the CDR3 is TGTGCCAGCAGCGTAAGCCGACAGGGGGCGCGATCTGAAGCTTTCTTT. Amino acids: CASSVSRQGARSEAFF. Using reference TRBV9 and TRBJ1-1 for the parts outside the CDR3, the full variable domain is DSGVTQTPKHLITATGQRVTLRCSPRSGDLSVYWYQQSLDQGLQFLIQYYNGEERAKGNILERFSAQQFPDLHSELNLSSLELGDSALYFCASSVSRQGARSEAFFGQGTRLTVV.

J is TRBJ2-3 and V is TRBV10-3; D is possibly TRBD1 (5 bases). The CDR3 extends over 14 amino acids. Germline loops: CDR1 ENHRY, CDR2 SYGVKD. V lost 5 bases and J lost 0, with 9 bases in between. CDR3 sequence reads: CAISPGSSTDTQYF. The CDR3 DNA is TGTGCCATCAGTCCAGGGTCAAGCACAGATACGCAGTATTTT.

The chain uses TRBV11-3 and TRBJ2-1; the D gene is possibly TRBD2 (5 bases). Trimming cost V 6 bases and J 7 bases, with 16 bases left between them. Germline values: CDR1 SGHNT, CDR2 YENEEA. CDR3 length: 14 amino acids. DNA of the CDR3: TGTGCCAGCAGTGGCCAGGCGGGTTATAATGAGCAGTTCTTC. Amino acid sequence: CASSGQAGYNEQFF.

This chain uses TRBV7-2 with TRBJ2-1; 10 nucleotides match TRBD1. The CDR3 covers 16 residues. V dropped 5 bases and J dropped 9; count of bases not matched to a gene: 13. Germline V lookup: CDR1 SGHTA, CDR2 FQGNSA. The CDR3 is CASSVGTGVKSFEQFF. In DNA form, the CDR3 reads TGTGCCAGCAGCGTAGGGACAGGGGTTAAGTCCTTTGAGCAGTTCTTC. The entire variable domain, with the rest obtained from reference TRBV7-2 and TRBJ2-1, is as follows: GAGVSQSPSNKVTEKGKDVELRCDPISGHTALYWYRQSLGQGLEFLIYFQGNSAPDKSGLPSDRFSAERTGGSVSTLTIQRTQQEDSAVYLCASSVGTGVKSFEQFFGPGTRLTVL.

As DNA, the CDR3 is TGTGCCAGCAGTTTGGGGGGGGACCCCTATGGCTACACCTTC. Its translation: CASSLGGDPYGYTF. The chain couples TRBV28 to TRBJ1-2; D is possibly TRBD1 (5 bases). The CDR3 extends over 14 amino acids. V lost 3 bases to trimming and J lost 4 bases, with 12 bases between them. The germline gives CDR1 MDHEN, CDR2 SYDVKM.

The chain combines TRBV2 with TRBJ1-3; maybe TRBD1 (6 bases). The V gene lost 4 bases and the J gene lost 0 bases, with 7 bases spanning the gap. Germline-derived CDR1 and CDR2 are SNHLY and FYNNEI. This CDR3 region has 14 residues. Here the CDR3 DNA reads TGTGCCAGCAGTGGGACAGTCTCTGGAAACACCATATATTTT. Translated: CASSGTVSGNTIYF. Combining the CDR3 with reference TRBV2 and TRBJ1-3 gives the whole variable domain EPEVTQTPSHQVTQMGQEVILRCVPISNHLYFYWYRQILGQKVEFLVSFYNNEISEKSEIFDDQFSVERPDGSNFTLKIRSTKLEDSAMYFCASSGTVSGNTIYFGEGSWLTVV.

The gene calls are TRBV5-1 and TRBJ2-6; 12 bases are a match to TRBD2. The CDR3 is 17 residues long. J was trimmed by 0 bases and V by 3 bases; bases with no gene match: 1. Germline V lookup: CDR1 SGHRS, CDR2 YFSETQ. CDR3 in DNA: TGCGCCAGCAGCTCGGGACTAGCGGGCTCTGGGGCCAACGTCCTGACTTTC. Encoded protein: CASSSGLAGSGANVLTF.

The CDR3 sequence is CASSEYGDSEAFF. The CDR3 DNA reads TGCGCCAGCAGTGAGTATGGGGACTCTGAAGCTTTCTTT. The chain is built from TRBV10-1 and TRBJ1-1, with a weak D call TRBD1 (5 bases). The germline V gene encodes CDR1 WNHNN and CDR2 SYGVQD (reference sequence). This CDR3 spans 13 amino acids. V was clipped by 1 base and J by 6 bases, with 9 bases between them.

V and J are TRBV30 and TRBJ2-2, with 7 bases that match TRBD1. This CDR3 contains 16 residues. The V segment lost 0 bases and the J segment 7 bases; nucleotides outside the gene matches: 11. CDR1 is GTSNPN, CDR2 SVGIG, per germline (reference sequence). CDR3 in DNA: TGTGCCTGGAGTGTATTGGGACAGCGGATCATCGGGGAGCTGTTTTTT. It specifies CAWSVLGQRIIGELFF.

The CDR3 sequence is CASLDSGQETQYF. The CDR3, as DNA: TGTGCCAGCCTCGATTCGGGACAAGAGACCCAGTACTTC. This chain joins TRBV28 and TRBJ2-5; TRBD2 might be the D (5 bases). This CDR3 is 13 amino acids long. With 8 bases removed from V and 2 bases from J, the gap between germline ends came to 12 bases. The germline gives CDR1 MDHEN, CDR2 SYDVKM.

The genes are TRBV6-5 and TRBJ2-7; perhaps TRBD2 as D (6 bases). The ends were cut back, 8 bases at V and 6 bases at J, with 17 bases in the middle. CDR1 is MNHEY and CDR2 is SVGAGI in the germline V gene. The CDR3 length is 13 residues. Here the CDR3 reads CASGRISGGEQYF. The CDR3 nucleotides are TGTGCCAGCGGCAGAATTTCCGGGGGCGAGCAGTACTTC.

This sequence joins TRBV2 and TRBJ1-3; D not resolved. V lost 6 bases and J 0 bases, leaving 9 bases between the germline ends. Per the germline V gene, CDR1 is SNHLY and CDR2 is FYNNEI. The CDR3 is made up of 14 amino acids. The CDR3 loop is CASRASDSGNTIYF. The CDR3 DNA follows: TGTGCCAGCAGGGCATCCGACTCTGGAAACACCATATATTTT.

This clone showed up just once. This rearrangement joins TRBV6-6 to TRBJ2-3; 10 positions agree with TRBD1. Trimming took 7 bases from V and 3 from J; bases not matched to a gene: 7. Germline V gene lookup returns CDR1 MNHNY and CDR2 SVGAGI (reference sequence). The CDR3 has 15 residues. The CDR3 loop reads CASTSGTGVTDTQYF. The CDR3 region has the DNA TGTGCCAGCACATCCGGGACAGGGGTTACAGATACGCAGTATTTT.

The V and J genes are TRBV19 and TRBJ2-1, with D perhaps TRBD1 (6 bases). Germline CDR1 reads LNHDA; CDR2 reads SQIVND (reference sequence). This CDR3 has 13 residues. Deletions cut 7 bases from V and 9 bases from J, with 16 bases between. The CDR3 region has the DNA TGTGCCAGTAATACAGGGAGAGGTAGTGAGCAGTTCTTC. Translating it yields CASNTGRGSEQFF.

CDR3 DNA sequence: TGTGCCAGCAGTGTCGGGACAGGTACTGGAGCCAAAAACATTCAGTACTTC. It specifies CASSVGTGTGAKNIQYF. The rearrangement joins TRBV9 to TRBJ2-4, with 8 positions matching TRBD1. CDR3 length: 17 amino acids. J was trimmed by 0 bases and V by 5 bases; bases with no gene match: 10. The germline CDR1 and CDR2 sequences are SGDLS and YYNGEE.

This chain links TRBV11-2 with TRBJ2-1; 12 bases are a match to TRBD2. Germline CDR1 SGHAT, CDR2 FQNNGV. The ends lost 0 bases at V and 9 bases at J; junction bases unmatched: 6. This CDR3 contains 16 residues. CDR3 nucleotides: TGTGCCAGCAGCTTAGATAACGCTAGCGGGAGGGCTGAGCAGTTCTTC. Translating it yields CASSLDNASGRAEQFF.